This paragraph reports one T cell receptor beta chain. Its antigen remains unidentified. These data belong to a study of T cell responses to AZD1222 COVID-19 vaccine. General study points: Baseline seropositivity characterized only a handful of AZD1222 recipients. The study found Spike-specific TCR breadth and depth rose after two AZD1222 doses. Females made up more of the donors, who were largely white British, and clonal diversity may have come out too low. Among vaccine-associated CD4 TCRs, coverage spanned spike, with dominance at 160-218 and 743-854.

V shed 1 base and J shed 8 bases, with 11 bases lying between them. CDR1 GTSNPN and CDR2 SVGIG come from the germline V gene (reference sequence). CDR3 size: 12 residues. Using immunoSEQ multiplex PCR, the repertoire was profiled, and TCRdb retains in-frame clones only, with some absent. Of 45,000 to 70,000 clones in the sample, about 90% were seen once. The clonotype was recovered from an adult who received the AZD1222 COVID-19 vaccine. The material was peripheral blood, obtained 28 days after the second AZD1222 dose. V usage is TRBV30 and J usage is TRBJ1-2; D possibly corresponds to TRBD1 (5 bases). CDR3 sequence reads: CAWSAGREGYTF. In nucleotides, the CDR3 is TGTGCCTGGAGTGCAGGCAGGGAAGGCTACACCTTC.